This paragraph covers one TCR beta chain sequence. The antigen remains undetermined. RNA transcripts were the template for amplifying TCR beta CDR3 regions. HTBI primers were employed in a first-round RT-PCR of the TCR CDR3. Each CDR3 protein gets one entry after TCRdb re-called the multiplex PCR reads with MiXCR. The repertoire holds 300,000 to 350,000 distinct CDR3 sequences, with about 20% as singletons. Germline V gives CDR1 DFQATT, CDR2 SNEGSKA (reference sequence). Deletions cut 3 bases from V and 5 bases from J, with 16 bases between. This CDR3 region has 14 residues. Exclusions: uncontrolled infection, other autoimmune disease, pregnancy, lactation. The entry originates in a study of T cells in Graves' hyperthyroidism and ophthalmopathy. Study-level points and caveats: Most expanded thyroid clonotypes above 0.001 recurred in blood. The model forecast ophthalmopathy, anticipating it by a median approximately 6 months before onset.

V usage is TRBV20-1 and J usage is TRBJ2-5; D possibly matches TRBD1 or TRBD2 (5 bases each). The receptor comes from a woman between 50 and 59 years old with Graves' hyperthyroidism. Sequencing input: blood. CDR3: CSASGATTGETQYF. Written as DNA, the CDR3 is TGCAGTGCTAGCGGGGCAACTACCGGGGAGACCCAGTACTTC.